This T cell receptor beta chain was documented in a study of Graves' ophthalmopathy and Graves' hyperthyroidism. TCR beta CDR3 amplification used RNA transcripts. Amplification began with first-round RT-PCR using HTBI primers, then second-round multiplex PCR was performed. TCRdb re-derived calls from the multiplex PCR reads in MiXCR, one entry per CDR3 protein. The sample comprises 300,000 to 400,000 distinct CDR3 sequences, 17% of which are singletons, and 2.4% rests with the top ten. V lost 0 bases, J lost 5 bases, and 5 bases lay in between. This CDR3 is built from 12 residues. Germline CDR1 LGHNA, CDR2 YNFKEQ.

V is TRBV4-2 and J is TRBJ2-7; the D is unclear. Input material: peripheral blood. The receptor's source is an adult woman with stable Graves' hyperthyroidism. The CDR3 sequence is CASSQDGHEQYF. DNA of the CDR3: TGTGCCAGCAGCCAAGACGGACACGAGCAGTACTTC.